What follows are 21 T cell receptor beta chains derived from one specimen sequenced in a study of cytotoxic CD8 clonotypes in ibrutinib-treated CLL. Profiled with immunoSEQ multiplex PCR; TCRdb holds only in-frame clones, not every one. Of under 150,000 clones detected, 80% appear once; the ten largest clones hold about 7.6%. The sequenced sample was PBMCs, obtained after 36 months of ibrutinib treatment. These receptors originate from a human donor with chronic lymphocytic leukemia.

CDR3 protein: CAIRKRIEDTEAFF. In nucleotides, the CDR3 is TGTGCCATCAGGAAGCGGATCGAGGACACTGAAGCTTTCTTT. V usage is TRBV10-3 and J usage is TRBJ1-1, with D unclear. The germline CDR1 and CDR2 sequences are ENHRY and SYGVKD. The CDR3 totals 14 residues. V gave up 6 bases and J gave up 3 bases, with 14 bases separating them.

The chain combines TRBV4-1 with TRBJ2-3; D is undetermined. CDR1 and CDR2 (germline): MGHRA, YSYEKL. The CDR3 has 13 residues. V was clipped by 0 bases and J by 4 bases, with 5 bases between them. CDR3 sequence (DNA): TGCGCCAGCAGCCAAGAACGGCCAGATACGCAGTATTTT. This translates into CASSQERPDTQYF.

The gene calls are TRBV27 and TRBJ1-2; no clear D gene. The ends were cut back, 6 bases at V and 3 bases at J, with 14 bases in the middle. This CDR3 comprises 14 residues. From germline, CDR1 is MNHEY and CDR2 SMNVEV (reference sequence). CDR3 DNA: TGTGCCAGCAGCCTCAACGGACTCCACTATGGCTACACCTTC. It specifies CASSLNGLHYGYTF.

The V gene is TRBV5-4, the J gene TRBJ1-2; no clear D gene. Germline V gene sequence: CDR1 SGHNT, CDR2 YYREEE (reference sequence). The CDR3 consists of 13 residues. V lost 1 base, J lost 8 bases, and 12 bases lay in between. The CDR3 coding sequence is TGTGCCAGCAGCTTGTCTTCAGGCCCCGGCTACACCTTC. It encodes CASSLSSGPGYTF.

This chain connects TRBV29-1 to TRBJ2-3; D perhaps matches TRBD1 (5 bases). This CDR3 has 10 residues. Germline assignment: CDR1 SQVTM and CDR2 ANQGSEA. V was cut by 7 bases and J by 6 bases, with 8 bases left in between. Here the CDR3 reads CSGDSDTQYF. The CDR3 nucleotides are TGCAGCGGAGACAGTGATACGCAGTATTTT.

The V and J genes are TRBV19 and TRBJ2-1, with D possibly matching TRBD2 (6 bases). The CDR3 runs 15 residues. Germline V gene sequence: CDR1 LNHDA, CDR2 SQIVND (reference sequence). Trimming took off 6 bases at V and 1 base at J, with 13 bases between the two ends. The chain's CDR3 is CASRLSGPSYNEQFF. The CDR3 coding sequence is TGTGCCAGTAGACTGAGCGGGCCGTCCTACAATGAGCAGTTCTTC. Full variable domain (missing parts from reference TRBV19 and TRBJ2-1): DGGITQSPKYLFRKEGQNVTLSCEQNLNHDAMYWYRQDPGQGLRLIYYSQIVNDFQKGDIAEGYSVSREKKESFPLTVTSAQKNPTAFYLCASRLSGPSYNEQFFGPGTRLTVL.

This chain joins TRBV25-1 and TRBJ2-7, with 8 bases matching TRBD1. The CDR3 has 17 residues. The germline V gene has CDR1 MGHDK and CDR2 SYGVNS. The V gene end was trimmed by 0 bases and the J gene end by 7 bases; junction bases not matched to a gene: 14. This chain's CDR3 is CASSEYSTGGSPGEQYF. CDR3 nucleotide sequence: TGTGCCAGCAGTGAATATAGTACAGGGGGTTCACCGGGGGAGCAGTACTTC.

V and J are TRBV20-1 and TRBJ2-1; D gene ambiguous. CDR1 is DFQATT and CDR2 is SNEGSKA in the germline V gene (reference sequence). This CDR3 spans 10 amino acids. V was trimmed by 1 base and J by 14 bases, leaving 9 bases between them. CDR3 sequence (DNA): TGCAGTGCTAGAGCGGGTGGGGAGTTCTTC. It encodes CSARAGGEFF.

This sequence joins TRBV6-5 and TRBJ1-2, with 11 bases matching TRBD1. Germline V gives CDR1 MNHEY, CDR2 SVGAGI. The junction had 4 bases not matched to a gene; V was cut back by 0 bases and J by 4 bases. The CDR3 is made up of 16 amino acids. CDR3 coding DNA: TGTGCCAGCAGTTACTCTGGAGGACAGGGGGCCTATGGCTACACCTTC. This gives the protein CASSYSGGQGAYGYTF.

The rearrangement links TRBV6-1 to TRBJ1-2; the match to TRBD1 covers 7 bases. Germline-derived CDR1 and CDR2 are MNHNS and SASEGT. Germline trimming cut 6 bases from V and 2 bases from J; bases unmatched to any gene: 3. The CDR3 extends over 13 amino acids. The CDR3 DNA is TGTGCCAGCAGCCCGGGACAGAACTATGGCTACACCTTC. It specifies CASSPGQNYGYTF.

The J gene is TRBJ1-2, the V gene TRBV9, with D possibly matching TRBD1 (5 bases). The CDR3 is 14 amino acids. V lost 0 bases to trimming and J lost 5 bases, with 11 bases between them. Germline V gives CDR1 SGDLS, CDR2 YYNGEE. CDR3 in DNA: TGTGCCAGCAGCGTAGCTAGGGGAGGGTATGGCTACACCTTC. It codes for CASSVARGGYGYTF.

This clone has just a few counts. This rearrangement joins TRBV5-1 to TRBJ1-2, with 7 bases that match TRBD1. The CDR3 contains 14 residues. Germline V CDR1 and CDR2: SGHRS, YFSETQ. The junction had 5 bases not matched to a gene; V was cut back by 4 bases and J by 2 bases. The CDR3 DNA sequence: TGCGCCAGCAGCGCGGGACAGAAGAACTATGGCTACACCTTC. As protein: CASSAGQKNYGYTF.

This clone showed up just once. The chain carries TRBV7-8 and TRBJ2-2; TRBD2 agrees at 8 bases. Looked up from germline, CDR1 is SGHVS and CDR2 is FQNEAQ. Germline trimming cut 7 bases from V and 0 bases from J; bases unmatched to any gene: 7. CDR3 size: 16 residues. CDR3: CASKHQRGPNTGELFF. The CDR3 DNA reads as TGTGCCAGCAAACACCAGCGGGGGCCGAACACCGGGGAGCTGTTTTTT.

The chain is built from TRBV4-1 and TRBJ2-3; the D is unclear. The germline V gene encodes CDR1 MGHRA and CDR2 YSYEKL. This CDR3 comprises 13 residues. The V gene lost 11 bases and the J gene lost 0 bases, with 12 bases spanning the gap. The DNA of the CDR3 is TGCGCCTCCGCGGCACCTAGCACAGATACGCAGTATTTT. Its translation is CASAAPSTDTQYF.

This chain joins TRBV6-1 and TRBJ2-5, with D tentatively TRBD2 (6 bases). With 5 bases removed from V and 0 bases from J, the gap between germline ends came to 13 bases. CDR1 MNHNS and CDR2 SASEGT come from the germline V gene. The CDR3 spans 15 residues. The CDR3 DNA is TGTGCCAGCAGTCAATACCGGGAGAACCAAGAGACCCAGTACTTC. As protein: CASSQYRENQETQYF.

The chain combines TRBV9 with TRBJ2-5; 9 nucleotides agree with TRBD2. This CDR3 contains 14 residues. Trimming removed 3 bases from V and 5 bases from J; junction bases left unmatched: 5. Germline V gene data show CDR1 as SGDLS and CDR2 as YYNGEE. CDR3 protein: CASSDLAGAETQYF. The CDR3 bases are TGTGCCAGCAGCGACTTAGCGGGAGCGGAGACCCAGTACTTC.

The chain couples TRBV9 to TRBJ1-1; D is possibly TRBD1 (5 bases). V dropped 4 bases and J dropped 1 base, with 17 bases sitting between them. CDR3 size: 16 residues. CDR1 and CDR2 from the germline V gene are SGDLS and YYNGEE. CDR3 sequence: CASSPLWGPANTEAFF. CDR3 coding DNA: TGTGCCAGCAGCCCACTTTGGGGACCGGCGAACACTGAAGCTTTCTTT. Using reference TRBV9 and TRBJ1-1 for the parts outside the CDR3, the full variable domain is DSGVTQTPKHLITATGQRVTLRCSPRSGDLSVYWYQQSLDQGLQFLIQYYNGEERAKGNILERFSAQQFPDLHSELNLSSLELGDSALYFCASSPLWGPANTEAFFGQGTRLTVV.

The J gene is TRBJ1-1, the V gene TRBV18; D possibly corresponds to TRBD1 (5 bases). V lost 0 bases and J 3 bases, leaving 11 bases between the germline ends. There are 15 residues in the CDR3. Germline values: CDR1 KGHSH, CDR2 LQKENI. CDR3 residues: CASSPPKGYHTEAFF. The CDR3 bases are TGTGCCAGCTCACCACCTAAGGGGTACCACACTGAAGCTTTCTTT. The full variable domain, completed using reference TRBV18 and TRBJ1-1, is NAGVMQNPRHLVRRRGQEARLRCSPMKGHSHVYWYRQLPEEGLKFMVYLQKENIIDESGMPKERFSAEFPKEGPSILRIQQVVRGDSAAYFCASSPPKGYHTEAFFGQGTRLTVV.

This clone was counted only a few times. Here the CDR3 DNA reads TGTGCCAGCAGTTACTCCGTACAGGGTTTCCCCTACGAGCAGTACTTC. As protein: CASSYSVQGFPYEQYF. The V call is TRBV6-5, the J call TRBJ2-7, with D perhaps TRBD1 (6 bases). CDR3 length equals 16 residues. Germline-derived CDR1 and CDR2 are MNHEY and SVGAGI. The V gene lost 0 bases and the J gene lost 2 bases, with 14 bases spanning the gap.

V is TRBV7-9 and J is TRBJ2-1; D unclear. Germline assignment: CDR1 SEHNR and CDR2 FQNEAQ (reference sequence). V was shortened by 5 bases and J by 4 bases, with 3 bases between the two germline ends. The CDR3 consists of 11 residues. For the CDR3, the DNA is TGTGCCAGCAGCGCATACAATGAGCAGTTCTTC. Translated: CASSAYNEQFF.

The CDR3 loop reads CAISGTGNTGELFF. For the CDR3, the DNA is TGTGCCATCAGTGGGACAGGAAACACCGGGGAGCTGTTTTTT. The gene calls are TRBV10-3 and TRBJ2-2; 7 positions agree with TRBD1. Unmatched junction bases numbered 1, after V lost 4 bases and J lost 2 bases. CDR1 is ENHRY and CDR2 is SYGVKD in the germline V gene. The CDR3 is 14 amino acids.